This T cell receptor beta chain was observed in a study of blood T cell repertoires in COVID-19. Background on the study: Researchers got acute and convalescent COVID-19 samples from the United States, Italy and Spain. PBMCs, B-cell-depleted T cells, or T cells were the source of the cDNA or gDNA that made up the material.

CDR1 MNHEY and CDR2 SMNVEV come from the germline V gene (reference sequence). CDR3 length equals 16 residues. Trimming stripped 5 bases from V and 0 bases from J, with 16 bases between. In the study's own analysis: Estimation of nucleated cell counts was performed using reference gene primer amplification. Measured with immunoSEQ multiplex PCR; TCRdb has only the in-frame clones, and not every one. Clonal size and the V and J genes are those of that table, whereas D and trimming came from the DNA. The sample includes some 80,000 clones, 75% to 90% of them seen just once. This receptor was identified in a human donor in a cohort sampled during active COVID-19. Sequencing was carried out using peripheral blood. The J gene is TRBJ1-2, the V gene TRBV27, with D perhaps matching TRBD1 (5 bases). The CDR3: CASSPHSTAPNYGYTF. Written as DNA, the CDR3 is TGTGCCAGCAGTCCCCACTCGACAGCCCCTAACTATGGCTACACCTTC.